The clone carrying this T cell receptor beta chain was picked up a small number of times. Trimming removed 4 bases at V and 2 bases at J, with 21 bases between. The CDR3 loop spans 17 amino acids. Germline CDR1 and CDR2: MNHEY and SMNVEV (reference sequence). This specimen belongs to a study of beta chain features in type 1 diabetes. Populations obtained by sorting all exceeded 95% purity. Isolated RNA was reverse transcribed in full, so expressed TCRB transcripts were sequenced. Only in-frame clones appear in the TCRdb table, and some are missing; sequencing was by immunoSEQ multiplex PCR. The sample carries about 930,000 clones, 17% recorded once.

The sequenced sample was naive CD4+ T cells from blood. This clonotype was sampled from a woman under 30 in good health. This chain uses TRBV27 with TRBJ2-7, with D perhaps matching TRBD2 (6 bases). In DNA form, the CDR3 reads TGTGCCAGCAGTTCCCGGGGAGGTTGCCCCGTTACCTACGAGCAGTACTTC. Translating gives CASSSRGGCPVTYEQYF.